This T cell receptor beta chain was identified in a study of chemoradiotherapy in HPV16-positive cancers. V was cut by 0 bases and J by 6 bases, with 12 bases left in between. The CDR3 sequence is 15 residues long. Germline V gene data show CDR1 as SGHRS and CDR2 as YFSETQ. Profiling relied on immunoSEQ multiplex PCR, and the TCRdb table lists in-frame clones only, not all of them. The table shows about 870 clones, with around nine tenths occurring only once. This chain joins TRBV5-1 and TRBJ1-4, with D tentatively TRBD1 (6 bases). This TCR derives from a human donor with HPV-associated anogenital cancer. Sample: tumor tissue, taken from a patient who underwent chemoradiotherapy. CDR3 nucleotide sequence: TGCGCCAGCAGCTTGGGAAGGGGGAAAGATGAAAAACTGTTTTTT. This encodes CASSLGRGKDEKLFF.